Presented here are 5 T cell receptor beta chains from one specimen sequenced in a study of brain T cells in children with intractable seizures. Time point noted: blood from clinic visit 5 months post-surgery; TSC patient then seizure free. TCRdb's copy holds only in-frame clones and misses some; the assay was immunoSEQ multiplex PCR. The table shows about 350,000 clones, with roughly 92% occurring only once. The specimen was peripheral blood, collected 4 to 6 months after surgery. The receptors here all came from a boy younger than two with tuberous sclerosis and intractable seizures.

The chain uses TRBV9 and TRBJ2-1, with D tentatively TRBD2 (6 bases). The V and J ends lost 4 bases and 4 bases respectively, with 15 bases between them. Germline values: CDR1 SGDLS, CDR2 YYNGEE. CDR3 length: 15 residues. The DNA of the CDR3 is TGTGCCAGCAGCCCCGGTAGCGGAGATTACAATGAGCAGTTCTTC. This translates into CASSPGSGDYNEQFF.

The chain carries TRBV19 and TRBJ1-1; D not resolved. CDR3 length: 13 amino acids. Per germline, CDR1 LNHDA and CDR2 SQIVND (reference sequence). V shed 8 bases and J shed 4 bases, with 14 bases lying between them. The CDR3 sequence: CASALKVGTEAFF. For the CDR3, the DNA is TGTGCCAGTGCCTTAAAGGTTGGCACTGAAGCTTTCTTT.

The chain carries TRBV27 and TRBJ2-1; 7 bases are shared with TRBD1. Germline CDR1 reads MNHEY; CDR2 reads SMNVEV (reference sequence). This CDR3 region has 13 residues. Germline trimming cut 6 bases from V and 5 bases from J; bases unmatched to any gene: 4. CDR3 loop: CASRRGRHNEQFF. The CDR3 DNA reads as TGTGCCAGCAGGAGGGGGCGACACAATGAGCAGTTCTTC.

The rearrangement links TRBV15 to TRBJ1-1, with a tentative D call TRBD1 (5 bases). The V end lost 3 bases, the J end lost 4 bases, and 12 bases lay between the germline ends. CDR3 length: 14 residues. The germline V gene has CDR1 LNHNV and CDR2 YYDKDF (reference sequence). This CDR3 is CATSRGTGVTEAFF. In nucleotides, the CDR3 is TGTGCCACCAGCAGGGGGACCGGGGTCACTGAAGCTTTCTTT.

The CDR3 DNA reads as TGTGCCAGTAGTACATGGACTAGCGGGATGGTCTCCTACAATGAGCAGTTCTTC. It encodes CASSTWTSGMVSYNEQFF. The chain combines TRBV19 with TRBJ2-1; 12 nucleotides line up with TRBD2. The CDR3 has 18 residues. The germline V gene has CDR1 LNHDA and CDR2 SQIVND (reference sequence). V lost 4 bases to trimming and J lost 0 bases; unmatched junction nucleotides: 7.